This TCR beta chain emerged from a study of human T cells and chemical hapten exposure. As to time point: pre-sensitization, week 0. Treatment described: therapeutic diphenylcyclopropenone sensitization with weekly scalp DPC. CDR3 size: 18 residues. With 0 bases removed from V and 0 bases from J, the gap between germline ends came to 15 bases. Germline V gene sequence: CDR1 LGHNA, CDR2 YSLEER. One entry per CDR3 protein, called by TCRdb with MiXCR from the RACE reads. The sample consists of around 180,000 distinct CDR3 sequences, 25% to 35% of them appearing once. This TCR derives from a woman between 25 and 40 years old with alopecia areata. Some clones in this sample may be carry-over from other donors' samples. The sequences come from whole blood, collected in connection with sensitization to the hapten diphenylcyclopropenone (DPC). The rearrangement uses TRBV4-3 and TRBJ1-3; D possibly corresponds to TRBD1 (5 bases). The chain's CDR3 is CASSQDWGGYSSGNTIYF. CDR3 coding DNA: TGCGCCAGCAGCCAAGATTGGGGGGGGTATAGCTCTGGAAACACCATATATTTT.